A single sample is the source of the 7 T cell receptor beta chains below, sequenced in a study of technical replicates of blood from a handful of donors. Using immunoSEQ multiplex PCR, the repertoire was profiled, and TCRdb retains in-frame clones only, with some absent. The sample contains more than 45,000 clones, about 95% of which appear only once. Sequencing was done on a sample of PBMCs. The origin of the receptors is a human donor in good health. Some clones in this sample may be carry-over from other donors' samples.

Here the CDR3 DNA reads TGTGCCAGTAGCGCCGGGACAGGGCACAATGAGCAGTTCTTC. This sequence encodes CASSAGTGHNEQFF. The V gene is TRBV19, the J gene TRBJ2-1; 9 bases align to TRBD1. This CDR3 is built from 14 residues. V lost 6 bases to trimming and J lost 5 bases; unmatched junction nucleotides: 5. CDR1 is LNHDA, CDR2 SQIVND, per germline (reference sequence).

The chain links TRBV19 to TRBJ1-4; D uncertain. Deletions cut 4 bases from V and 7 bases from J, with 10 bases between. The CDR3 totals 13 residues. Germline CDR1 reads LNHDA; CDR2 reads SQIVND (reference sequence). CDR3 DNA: TGTGCCAGTAGTAGTCCGCCGGGTGAAAAACTGTTTTTT. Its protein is CASSSPPGEKLFF.

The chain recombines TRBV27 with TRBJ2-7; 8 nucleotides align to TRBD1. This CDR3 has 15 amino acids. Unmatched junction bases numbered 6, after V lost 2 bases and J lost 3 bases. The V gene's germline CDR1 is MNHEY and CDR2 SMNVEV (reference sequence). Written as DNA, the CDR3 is TGTGCCAGCAGTTTAACAGGGGGGCTTCACTACGAGCAGTACTTC. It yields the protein CASSLTGGLHYEQYF.

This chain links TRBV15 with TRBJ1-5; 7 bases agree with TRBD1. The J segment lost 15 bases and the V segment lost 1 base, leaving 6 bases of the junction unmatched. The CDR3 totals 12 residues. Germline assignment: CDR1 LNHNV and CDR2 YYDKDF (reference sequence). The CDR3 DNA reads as TGTGCCACCAGCAGAGCCGGGGACAGTCGGCATTTT. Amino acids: CATSRAGDSRHF.

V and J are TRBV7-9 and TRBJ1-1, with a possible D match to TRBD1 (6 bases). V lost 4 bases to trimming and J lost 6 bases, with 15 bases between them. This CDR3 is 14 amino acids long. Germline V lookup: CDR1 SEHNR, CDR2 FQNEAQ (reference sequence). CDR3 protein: CASSSQGGRAEAFF. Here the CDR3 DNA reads TGTGCCAGCAGCTCACAAGGGGGACGGGCTGAAGCTTTCTTT.

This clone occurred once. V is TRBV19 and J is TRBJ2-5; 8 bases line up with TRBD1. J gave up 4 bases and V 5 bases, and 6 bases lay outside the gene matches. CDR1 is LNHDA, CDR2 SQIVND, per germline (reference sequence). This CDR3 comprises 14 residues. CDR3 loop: CASSAQGAVETQYF. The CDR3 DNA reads TGTGCCAGTAGTGCCCAGGGGGCCGTAGAGACCCAGTACTTC.

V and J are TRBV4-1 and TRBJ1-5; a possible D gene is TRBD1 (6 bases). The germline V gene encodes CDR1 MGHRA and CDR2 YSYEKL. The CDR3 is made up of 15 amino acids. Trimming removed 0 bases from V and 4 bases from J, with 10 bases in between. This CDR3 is CASSQEVQGNQPQHF. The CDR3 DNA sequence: TGCGCCAGCAGCCAAGAAGTTCAGGGGAATCAGCCCCAGCATTTT.